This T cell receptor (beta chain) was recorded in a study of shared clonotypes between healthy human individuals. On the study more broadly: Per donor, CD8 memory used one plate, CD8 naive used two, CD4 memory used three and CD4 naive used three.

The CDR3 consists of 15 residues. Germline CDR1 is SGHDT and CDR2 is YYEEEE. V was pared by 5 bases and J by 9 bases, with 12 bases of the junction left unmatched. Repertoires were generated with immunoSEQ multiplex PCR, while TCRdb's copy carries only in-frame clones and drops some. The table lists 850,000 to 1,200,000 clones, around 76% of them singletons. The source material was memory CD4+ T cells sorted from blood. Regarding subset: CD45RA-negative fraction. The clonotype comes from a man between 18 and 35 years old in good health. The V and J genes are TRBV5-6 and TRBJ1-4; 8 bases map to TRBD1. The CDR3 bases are TGTGCCAGCAGTTCCAAGCAGGGGGCGACGAAAAAACTGTTTTTT. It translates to CASSSKQGATKKLFF.